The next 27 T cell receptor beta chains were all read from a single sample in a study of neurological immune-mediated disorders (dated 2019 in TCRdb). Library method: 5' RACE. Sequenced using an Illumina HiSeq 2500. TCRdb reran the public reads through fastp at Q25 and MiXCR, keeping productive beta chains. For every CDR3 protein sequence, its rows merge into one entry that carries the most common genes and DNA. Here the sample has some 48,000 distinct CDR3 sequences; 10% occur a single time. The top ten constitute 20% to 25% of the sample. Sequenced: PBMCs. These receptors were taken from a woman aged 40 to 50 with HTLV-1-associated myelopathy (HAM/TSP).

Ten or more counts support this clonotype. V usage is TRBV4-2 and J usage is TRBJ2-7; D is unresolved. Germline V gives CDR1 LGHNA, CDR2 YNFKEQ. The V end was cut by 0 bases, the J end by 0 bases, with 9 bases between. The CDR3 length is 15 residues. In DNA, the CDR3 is TGTGCCAGCAGCCAAGAAGTAACCTTCTCCTACGAGCAGTACTTC. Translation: CASSQEVTFSYEQYF.

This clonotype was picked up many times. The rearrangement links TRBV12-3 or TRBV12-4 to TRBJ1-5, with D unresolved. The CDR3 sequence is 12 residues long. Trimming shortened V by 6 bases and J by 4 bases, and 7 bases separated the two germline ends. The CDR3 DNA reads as TGTGCCAGCAGCATTCTTAATCAGCCCCAGCATTTT. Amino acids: CASSILNQPQHF.

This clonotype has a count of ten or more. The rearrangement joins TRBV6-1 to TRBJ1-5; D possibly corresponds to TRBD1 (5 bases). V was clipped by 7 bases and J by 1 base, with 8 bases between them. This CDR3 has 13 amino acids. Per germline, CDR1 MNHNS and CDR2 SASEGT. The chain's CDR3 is CASTRGSNQPQHF. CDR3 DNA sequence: TGTGCCAGCACCCGGGGGAGCAATCAGCCCCAGCATTTT.

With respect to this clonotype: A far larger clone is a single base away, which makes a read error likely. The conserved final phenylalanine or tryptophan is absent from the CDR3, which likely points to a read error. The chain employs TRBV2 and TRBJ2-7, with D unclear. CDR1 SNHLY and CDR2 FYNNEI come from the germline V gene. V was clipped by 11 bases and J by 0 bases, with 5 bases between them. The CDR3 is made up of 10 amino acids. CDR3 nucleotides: TGTGCCTCTTCCTCCTACGAGCAGTACTTA. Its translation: CASSSYEQYL.

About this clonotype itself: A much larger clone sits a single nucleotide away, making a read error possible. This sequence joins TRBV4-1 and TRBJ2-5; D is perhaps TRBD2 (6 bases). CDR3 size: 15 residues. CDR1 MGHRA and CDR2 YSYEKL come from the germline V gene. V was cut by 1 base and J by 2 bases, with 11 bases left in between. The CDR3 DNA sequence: TGCGCCAGCAGCCAAGGACGGGGGTATCAAGAGACCCAGTACTTC. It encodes CASSQGRGYQETQYF.

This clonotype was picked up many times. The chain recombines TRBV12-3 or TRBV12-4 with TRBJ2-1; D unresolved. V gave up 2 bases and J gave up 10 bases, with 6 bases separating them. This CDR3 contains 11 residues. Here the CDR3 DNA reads TGTGCCAGCAGTTTACTAGGAGAGCAGTTCTTC. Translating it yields CASSLLGEQFF.

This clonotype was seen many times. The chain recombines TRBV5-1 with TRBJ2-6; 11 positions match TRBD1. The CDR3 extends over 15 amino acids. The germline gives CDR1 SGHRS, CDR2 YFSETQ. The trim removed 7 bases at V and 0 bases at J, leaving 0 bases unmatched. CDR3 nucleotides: TGCGCCAGCGGGACAGGGGGCTCTGGGGCCAACGTCCTGACTTTC. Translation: CASGTGGSGANVLTF.

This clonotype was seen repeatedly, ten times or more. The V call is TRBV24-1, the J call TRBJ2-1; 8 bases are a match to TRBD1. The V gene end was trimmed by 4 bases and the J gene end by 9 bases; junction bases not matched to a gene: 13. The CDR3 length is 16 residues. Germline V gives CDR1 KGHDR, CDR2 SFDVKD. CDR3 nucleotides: TGTGCCACCAGTGACCCGACAGGGGAGAGAGTCGGTGAGCAGTTCTTC. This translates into CATSDPTGERVGEQFF.

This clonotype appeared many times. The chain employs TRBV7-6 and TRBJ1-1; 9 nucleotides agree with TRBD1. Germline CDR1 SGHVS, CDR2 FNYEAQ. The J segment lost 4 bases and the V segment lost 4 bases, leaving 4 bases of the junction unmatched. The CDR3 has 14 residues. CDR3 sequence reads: CASSYLGQGTEAFF. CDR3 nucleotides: TGTGCCAGCAGCTACCTGGGACAGGGCACTGAAGCTTTCTTT.

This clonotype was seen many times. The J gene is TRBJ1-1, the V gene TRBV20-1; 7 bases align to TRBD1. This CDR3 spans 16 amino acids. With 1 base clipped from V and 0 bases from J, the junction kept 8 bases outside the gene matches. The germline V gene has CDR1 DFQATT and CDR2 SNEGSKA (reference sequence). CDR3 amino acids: CSARALSGTVNTEAFF. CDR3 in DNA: TGCAGTGCTAGAGCATTATCCGGGACAGTGAACACTGAAGCTTTCTTT.

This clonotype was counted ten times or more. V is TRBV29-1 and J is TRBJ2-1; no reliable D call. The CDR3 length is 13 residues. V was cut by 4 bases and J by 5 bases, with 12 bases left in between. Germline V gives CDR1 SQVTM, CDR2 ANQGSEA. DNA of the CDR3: TGCAGCGTTGCACCAAGCACCCACAATGAGCAGTTCTTC. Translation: CSVAPSTHNEQFF.

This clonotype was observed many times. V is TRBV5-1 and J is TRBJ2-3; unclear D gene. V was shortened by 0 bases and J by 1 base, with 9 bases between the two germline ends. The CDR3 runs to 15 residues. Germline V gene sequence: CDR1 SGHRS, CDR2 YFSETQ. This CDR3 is CASSLEDKRTDTQYF. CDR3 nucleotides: TGCGCCAGCAGCTTGGAGGATAAACGCACAGATACGCAGTATTTT.

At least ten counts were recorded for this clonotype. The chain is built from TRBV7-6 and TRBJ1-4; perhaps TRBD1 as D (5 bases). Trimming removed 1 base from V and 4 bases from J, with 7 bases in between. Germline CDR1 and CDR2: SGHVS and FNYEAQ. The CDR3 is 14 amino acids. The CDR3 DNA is TGTGCCAGCAGCTTAGGACAGTTTAATGAAAAACTGTTTTTT. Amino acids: CASSLGQFNEKLFF.

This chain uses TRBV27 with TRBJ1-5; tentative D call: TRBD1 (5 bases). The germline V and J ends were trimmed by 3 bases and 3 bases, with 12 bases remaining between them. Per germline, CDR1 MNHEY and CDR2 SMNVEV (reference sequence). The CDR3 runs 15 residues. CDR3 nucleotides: TGTGCCAGCAGTTTGGTAGGGGAACACAATCAGCCCCAGCATTTT. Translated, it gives CASSLVGEHNQPQHF.

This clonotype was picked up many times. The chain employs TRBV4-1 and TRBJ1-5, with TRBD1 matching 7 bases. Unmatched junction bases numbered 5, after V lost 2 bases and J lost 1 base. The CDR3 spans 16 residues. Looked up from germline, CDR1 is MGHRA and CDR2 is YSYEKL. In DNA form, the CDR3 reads TGCGCCAGCAGCCAAACCCCGGGACAGAGCAATCAGCCCCAGCATTTT. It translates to CASSQTPGQSNQPQHF.

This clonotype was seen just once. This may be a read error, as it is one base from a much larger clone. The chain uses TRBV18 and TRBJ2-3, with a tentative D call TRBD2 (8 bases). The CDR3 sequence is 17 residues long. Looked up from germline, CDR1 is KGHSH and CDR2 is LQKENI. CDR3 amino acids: CVSSPGGGRRSTDTQYF. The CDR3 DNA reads TGTGTCAGCTCACCGGGAGGGGGCAGGAGGAGCACAGATACGCAGTATTTT.

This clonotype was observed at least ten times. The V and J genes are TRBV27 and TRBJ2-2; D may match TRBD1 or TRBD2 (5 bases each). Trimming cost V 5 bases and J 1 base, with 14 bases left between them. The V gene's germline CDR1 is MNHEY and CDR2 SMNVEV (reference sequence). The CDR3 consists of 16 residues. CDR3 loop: CASSPTGPWNTGELFF. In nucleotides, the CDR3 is TGTGCCAGCAGTCCAACGGGACCCTGGAACACCGGGGAGCTGTTTTTT.

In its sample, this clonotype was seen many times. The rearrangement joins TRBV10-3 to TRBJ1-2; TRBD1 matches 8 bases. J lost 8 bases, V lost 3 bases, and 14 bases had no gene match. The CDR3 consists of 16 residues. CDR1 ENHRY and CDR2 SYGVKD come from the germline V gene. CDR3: CAISDPTDRDPSGYTF. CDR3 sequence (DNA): TGTGCCATCAGTGACCCCACGGACAGGGATCCTAGCGGCTACACCTTC.

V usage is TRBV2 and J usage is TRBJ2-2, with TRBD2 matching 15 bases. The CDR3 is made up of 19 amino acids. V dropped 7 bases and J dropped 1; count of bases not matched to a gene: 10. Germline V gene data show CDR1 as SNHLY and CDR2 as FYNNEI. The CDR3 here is CASTQPGLAGGLNTGELFF. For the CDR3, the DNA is TGTGCCAGCACTCAACCGGGACTAGCGGGGGGACTGAACACCGGGGAGCTGTTTTTT.

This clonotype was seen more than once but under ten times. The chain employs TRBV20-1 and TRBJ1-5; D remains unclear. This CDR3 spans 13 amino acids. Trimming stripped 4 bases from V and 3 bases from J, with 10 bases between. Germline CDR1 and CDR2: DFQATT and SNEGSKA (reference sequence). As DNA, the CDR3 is TGCAGTGCTATCTGGGGAGACAATCAGCCCCAGCATTTT. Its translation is CSAIWGDNQPQHF.

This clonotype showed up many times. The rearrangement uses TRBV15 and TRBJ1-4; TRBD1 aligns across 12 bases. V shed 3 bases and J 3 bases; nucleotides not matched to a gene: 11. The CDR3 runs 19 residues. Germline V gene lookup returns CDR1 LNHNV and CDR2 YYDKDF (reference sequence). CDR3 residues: CATSRDPGQGAGANEKLFF. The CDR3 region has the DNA TGTGCCACCAGCAGGGATCCGGGACAGGGGGCGGGTGCTAATGAAAAACTGTTTTTT.

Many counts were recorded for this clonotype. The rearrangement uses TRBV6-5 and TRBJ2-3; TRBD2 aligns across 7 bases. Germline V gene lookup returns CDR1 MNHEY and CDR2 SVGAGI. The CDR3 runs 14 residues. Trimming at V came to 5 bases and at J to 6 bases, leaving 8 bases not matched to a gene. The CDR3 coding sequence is TGTGCCAGCAGTACGCGGGAGCCCAAGGATACGCAGTATTTT. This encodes CASSTREPKDTQYF.

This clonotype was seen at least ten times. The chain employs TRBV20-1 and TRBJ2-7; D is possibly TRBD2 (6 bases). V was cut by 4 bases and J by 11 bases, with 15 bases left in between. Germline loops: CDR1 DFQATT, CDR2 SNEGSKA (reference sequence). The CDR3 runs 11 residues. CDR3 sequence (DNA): TGCAGTGCTAAGGACGGACTACGGGAGTACTTC. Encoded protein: CSAKDGLREYF.

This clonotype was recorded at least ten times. The CDR3 DNA reads TGTGCCAGCCGACTAGACGGTGAAGCTTTCTTT. Encoded protein: CASRLDGEAFF. The chain is built from TRBV6-5 and TRBJ1-1; D remains unclear. This CDR3 is built from 11 residues. From germline, CDR1 is MNHEY and CDR2 SVGAGI. V was pared by 8 bases and J by 7 bases, with 11 bases between.

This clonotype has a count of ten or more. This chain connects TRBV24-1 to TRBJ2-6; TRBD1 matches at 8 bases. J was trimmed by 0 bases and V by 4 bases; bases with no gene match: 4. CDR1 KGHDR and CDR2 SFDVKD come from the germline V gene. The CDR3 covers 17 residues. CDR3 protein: CATSDPGQGSGANVLTF. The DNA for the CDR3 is TGTGCCACCAGTGACCCTGGACAGGGCTCTGGGGCCAACGTCCTGACTTTC.

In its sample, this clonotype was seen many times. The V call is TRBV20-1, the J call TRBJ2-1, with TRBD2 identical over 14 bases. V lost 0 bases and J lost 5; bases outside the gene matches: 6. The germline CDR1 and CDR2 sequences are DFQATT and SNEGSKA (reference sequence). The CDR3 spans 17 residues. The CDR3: CSARDRLAGGSDNEQFF. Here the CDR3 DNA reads TGCAGTGCTAGAGACAGACTAGCGGGAGGGAGCGACAATGAGCAGTTCTTC.

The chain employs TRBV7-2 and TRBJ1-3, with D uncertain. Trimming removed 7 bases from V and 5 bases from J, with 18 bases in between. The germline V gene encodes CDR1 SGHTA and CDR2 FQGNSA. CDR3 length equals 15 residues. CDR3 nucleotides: TGTGCCAGCATCGCGGATTCCCTAAGTAGAAACACCATATATTTT. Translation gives CASIADSLSRNTIYF.